A selection of T cell receptor beta chains follows, all from one sample in a study of shared clonotypes between healthy human individuals. Only in-frame clones appear in the TCRdb table, and some are missing; sequencing was by immunoSEQ multiplex PCR. The table lists 400,000 or so clones, roughly 96% of them singletons. Sequenced: memory CD8+ T cells sorted from blood. These receptors were collected from a man under 40 in good health. CDR3s include the opening cysteine and the closing phenylalanine or tryptophan. A D gene is named only where the DNA matches it firmly. Clone sizes are given selectively: once, few, many, or a class where the clone is expanded.

TRBV28,15,TRBJ1-4,.,once,TGTGCCAGCAGTTTATTCGGGGTCACTAATGAAAAACTGTTTTTT,CASSLFGVTNEKLFF
TRBV19,16,TRBJ2-3,.,.,TGTGCCAGTAGTATGGTCCGCGGAGTGGGCACAGATACGCAGTATTTT,CASSMVRGVGTDTQYF
TRBV6-1,11,TRBJ2-3,.,.,TGTGCCAGCAGTGACGGCAGTACGCAGTATTTT,CASSDGSTQYF
TRBV4-2,13,TRBJ2-3,.,.,TGTGCCAGCAGCCATCGGAGAACAGATACGCAGTATTTT,CASSHRRTDTQYF
TRBV29-1,16,TRBJ2-5,TRBD1,.,TGCAGCGCGGGACAGGGGTTAGCGGCGGGTTTAGAGACCCAGTACTTC,CSAGQGLAAGLETQYF
TRBV2,15,TRBJ1-3,.,.,TGTGCCAGCAGTTCGACAGGTTTCAGAAGAAACACCATATATTTT,CASSSTGFRRNTIYF
TRBV6-5,14,TRBJ2-7,.,.,TGTGCCAGCAGAAGGGGCCAGGGGTTCCTCGAGCAGTACTTC,CASRRGQGFLEQYF
TRBV5-1,14,TRBJ2-7,.,.,TGCGCCAGCAGCTACCTACCACAGGGATTCGAGCAGTACTTC,CASSYLPQGFEQYF
TRBV28,14,TRBJ1-5,.,.,TGTGCCAGCAGTTTTGAGGCAGGGATCCAGCCCCAGCATTTT,CASSFEAGIQPQHF
TRBV7-3,15,TRBJ2-3,TRBD2,once,TGTGCCAGCAGCTTACTCGGGAGGGAATCAGATACGCAGTATTTT,CASSLLGRESDTQYF
TRBV5-8,17,TRBJ2-1,.,once,TGTGCCAGCAGCTTGTTGATACGGACAGAGAACTACAATGAGCAGTTCTTC,CASSLLIRTENYNEQFF
TRBV9,15,TRBJ2-7,TRBD1,.,TGTGCCAGCAGCGCAACAGGGGGTGTCTCCTACGAGCAGTACTTC,CASSATGGVSYEQYF
TRBV28,16,TRBJ1-5,TRBD1,.,TGTGCCAGCAGTCTTGGGACAGGTGGGGGGAATCAGCCCCAGCATTTT,CASSLGTGGGNQPQHF
TRBV2,13,TRBJ2-1,.,.,TGTGCCAGCAGTGTATCTTTTATAAATGAGCAGTTCTTC,CASSVSFINEQFF
TRBV5-1,14,TRBJ2-7,.,.,TGCGCCAGCTCGGGGACCGGGAGAATCCACGAGCAGTACTTC,CASSGTGRIHEQYF
TRBV19,14,TRBJ1-1,.,.,TGTGCCAGTAGGGGGGAGGTTTTGGCCACTGAAGCTTTCTTT,CASRGEVLATEAFF
TRBV10-3,13,TRBJ1-5,TRBD1,.,TGTGCCATCAGTCTAGACAGGGGACAGCCCCAGCATTTT,CAISLDRGQPQHF
TRBV10-1,14,TRBJ2-3,.,.,TGCGCCAGCAGTCGGGGCATCAGCACAGATACGCAGTATTTT,CASSRGISTDTQYF
TRBV15,14,TRBJ1-2,TRBD1,.,TGTGCCACCAGCAGACAGGGGGCTAACTATGGCTACACCTTC,CATSRQGANYGYTF
TRBV29-1,12,TRBJ2-3,.,.,TGCAGCGTTGAATCGGGGTCGGATACGCAGTATTTT,CSVESGSDTQYF
TRBV27,13,TRBJ2-7,TRBD1,.,TGTGCCAGCAGGCCAGGGACAGGGCGCGAGCAGTACTTC,CASRPGTGREQYF
TRBV12-5,14,TRBJ2-3,.,.,TGTGCTAGTGGTACAGGGACGAGCACAGATACGCAGTATTTT,CASGTGTSTDTQYF
TRBV7-2,12,TRBJ2-1,.,once,TGTGCCAGCAGCCTCCCGAGATTGGAGCAGTTCTTC,CASSLPRLEQFF
TRBV28,20,TRBJ1-2,TRBD1,.,TGTGCCAGCAGTTTTTGGACCCCAGACAGGGGCCGCAATGAGGAATATGGCTACACCTTC,CASSFWTPDRGRNEEYGYTF
TRBV2,15,TRBJ1-1,.,.,TGTGCCACCAAATTAGAGGCCCTAAGGAGCACTGAAGCTTTCTTT,CATKLEALRSTEAFF
TRBV10-2,11,TRBJ2-1,TRBD1,.,TGCGCCAGCGGTGGCGGGGACAGGGCAATCTTC,CASGGGDRAIF
TRBV2,12,TRBJ2-1,.,.,TGTGCCAGCAGTGATGGTTACAATGAGCAGTTCTTC,CASSDGYNEQFF
TRBV15,20,TRBJ2-1,TRBD2,.,TGTGCCACCAGCCGAACTCGGGCGCTAGCGGGACACCGAACCGGGGATGAGCAGTTCTTC,CATSRTRALAGHRTGDEQFF
TRBV10-3,17,TRBJ2-1,TRBD2,.,TGTGCCATCTCCCTAAGGGGCGGGTCGGGAGGGCCAGGTGAGCAGTTCTTC,CAISLRGGSGGPGEQFF
TRBV7-9,14,TRBJ1-2,.,.,TGTGCCAGCAGCTTAGCGCAGGGAGGTTATGGCTACACCTTC,CASSLAQGGYGYTF
TRBV7-8,16,TRBJ2-7,.,.,TGTGCCAGCAGCTTAGAGACTCGGATGGGACCGCGCGAGCAGTACTTC,CASSLETRMGPREQYF
TRBV2,20,TRBJ2-1,TRBD2,.,TGTGCCAGCAGCCCCACTAAGAAGCGGGAGGGCCCACAAATACTCAATGAGCAGTTCTTC,CASSPTKKREGPQILNEQFF
TRBV14,16,TRBJ1-3,.,once,TGTGCCAGCAGCCAAGTTGACAGTTTCTCTGGAAACACCATATATTTT,CASSQVDSFSGNTIYF
TRBV18,13,TRBJ1-1,TRBD1,.,TGTGCCAGCTCACCAGACAGGGGAACTGAAGCTTTCTTT,CASSPDRGTEAFF
TRBV7-9,15,TRBJ2-3,.,.,TGTGCCAGCAGCTTAGTCAACGTGGGCACAGATACGCAGTATTTT,CASSLVNVGTDTQYF